This T cell receptor (beta chain) is from a study of blood T cells in healthy people across ages. Regarding the study as a whole: Roughly linear age-related decline in beta diversity appeared, significant by age about 37.

This clonotype was counted only a few times. Antigen specificity is unknown. Compared with germline, one end of the junction differs, possibly owing to a read error. The CDR3 runs to 15 residues. Germline assignment: CDR1 KGHSH and CDR2 LQKENI. With a J-beta primer mix and a sample-barcoded 5' primer, a second PCR ran about 6 to 11 cycles. MiXCR, run by TCRdb on the 5' RACE reads, gives a single entry per CDR3 protein. Of 600,000 to 900,000 distinct CDR3 sequences detected, 20% to 30% appear once; the ten largest clones hold over 2.5%. These data were also reused for a study on T cells of mothers and their children.

The source is a boy between 10 and 17 years old in good health. Sequencing used blood. The chain has TRBV18 and TRBJ2-5, with D tentatively TRBD2 (7 bases). CDR3 sequence reads: CACSPPGLRGGTQYF. DNA of the CDR3: TGTGCCTGCTCACCGCCGGGACTAAGAGGGGGGACCCAGTACTTC.